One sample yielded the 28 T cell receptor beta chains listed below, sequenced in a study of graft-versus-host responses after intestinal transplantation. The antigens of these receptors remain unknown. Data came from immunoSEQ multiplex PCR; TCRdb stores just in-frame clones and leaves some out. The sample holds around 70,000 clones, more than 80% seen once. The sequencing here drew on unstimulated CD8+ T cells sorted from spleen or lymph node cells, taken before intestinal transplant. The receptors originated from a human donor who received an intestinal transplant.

The CDR3 loop is CASSPGGRGLNEQYF. CDR3 nucleotide sequence: TGTGCCAGCAGTCCGGGAGGCAGGGGATTGAACGAGCAGTACTTC. The rearrangement uses TRBV27 and TRBJ2-7, with D perhaps matching TRBD2 (7 bases). The V gene lost 5 bases and the J gene lost 5 bases, with 19 bases spanning the gap. CDR3 length: 15 residues. Germline CDR1 MNHEY, CDR2 SMNVEV (reference sequence).

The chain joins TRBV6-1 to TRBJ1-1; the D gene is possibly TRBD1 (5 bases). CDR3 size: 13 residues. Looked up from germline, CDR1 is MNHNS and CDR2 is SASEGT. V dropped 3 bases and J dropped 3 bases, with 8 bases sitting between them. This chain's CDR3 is CASSDWGDTEAFF. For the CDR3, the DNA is TGTGCCAGCAGTGACTGGGGGGACACTGAAGCTTTCTTT.

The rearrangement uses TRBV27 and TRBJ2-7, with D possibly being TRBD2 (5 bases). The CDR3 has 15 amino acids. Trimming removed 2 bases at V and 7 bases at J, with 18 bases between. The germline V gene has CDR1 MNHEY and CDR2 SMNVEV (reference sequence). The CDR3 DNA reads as TGTGCCAGCAGTTTAAAGTATATCGGAACTAGTGAGCAGTACTTC. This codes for CASSLKYIGTSEQYF.

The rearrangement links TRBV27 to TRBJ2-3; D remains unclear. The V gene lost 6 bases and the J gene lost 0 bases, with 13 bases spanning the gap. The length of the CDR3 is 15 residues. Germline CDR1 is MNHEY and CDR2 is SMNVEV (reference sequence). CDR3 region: CASSTAPRSTDTQYF. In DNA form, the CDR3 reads TGTGCCAGCAGCACTGCCCCTAGAAGCACAGATACGCAGTATTTT.

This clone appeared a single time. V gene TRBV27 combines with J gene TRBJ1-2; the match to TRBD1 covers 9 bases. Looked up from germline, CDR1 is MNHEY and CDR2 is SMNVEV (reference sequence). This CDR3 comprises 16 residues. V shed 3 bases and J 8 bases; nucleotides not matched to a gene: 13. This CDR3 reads CASSLYPTSGTGGYTF. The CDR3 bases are TGTGCCAGCAGTTTGTACCCTACATCCGGGACAGGGGGCTACACCTTC.

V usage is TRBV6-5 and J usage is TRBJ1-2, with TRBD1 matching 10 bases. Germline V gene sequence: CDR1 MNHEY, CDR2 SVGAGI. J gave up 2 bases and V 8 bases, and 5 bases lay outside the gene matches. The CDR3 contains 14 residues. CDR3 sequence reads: CASLGQGGNYGYTF. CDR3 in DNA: TGTGCCAGCCTAGGACAGGGGGGAAACTATGGCTACACCTTC.

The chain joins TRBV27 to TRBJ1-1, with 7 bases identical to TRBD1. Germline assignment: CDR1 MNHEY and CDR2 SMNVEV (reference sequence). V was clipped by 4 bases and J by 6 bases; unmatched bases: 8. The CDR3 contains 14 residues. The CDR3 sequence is CASSWTGSSAEAFF. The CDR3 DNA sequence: TGTGCCAGCAGTTGGACAGGATCCTCTGCTGAAGCTTTCTTT.

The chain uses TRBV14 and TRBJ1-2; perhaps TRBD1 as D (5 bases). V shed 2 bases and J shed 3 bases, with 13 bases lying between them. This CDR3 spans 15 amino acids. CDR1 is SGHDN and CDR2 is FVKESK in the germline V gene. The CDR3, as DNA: TGTGCCAGCAGCCAATCGGACACGAAAGACTATGGCTACACCTTC. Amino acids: CASSQSDTKDYGYTF.

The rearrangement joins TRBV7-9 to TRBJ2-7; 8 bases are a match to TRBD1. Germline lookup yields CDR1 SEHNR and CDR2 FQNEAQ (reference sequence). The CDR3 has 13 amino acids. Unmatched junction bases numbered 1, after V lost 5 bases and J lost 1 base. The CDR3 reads CASSRQGSYEQYF. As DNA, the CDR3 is TGTGCCAGCAGCCGACAGGGGTCCTACGAGCAGTACTTC.

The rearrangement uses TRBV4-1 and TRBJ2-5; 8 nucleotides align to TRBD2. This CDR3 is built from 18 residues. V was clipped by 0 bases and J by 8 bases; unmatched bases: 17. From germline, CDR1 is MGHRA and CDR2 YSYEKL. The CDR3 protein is CASSQETSESPGWYTQYF. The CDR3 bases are TGCGCCAGCAGCCAAGAGACTAGCGAGAGCCCTGGTTGGTATACCCAGTACTTC.

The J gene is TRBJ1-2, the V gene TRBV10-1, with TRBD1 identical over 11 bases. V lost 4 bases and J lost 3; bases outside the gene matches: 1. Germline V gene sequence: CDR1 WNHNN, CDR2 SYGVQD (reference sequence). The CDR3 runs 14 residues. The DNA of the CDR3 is TGCGCCAGCAGTGGGGGACAGGGGGACTATGGCTACACCTTC. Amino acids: CASSGGQGDYGYTF.

As DNA, the CDR3 is TGTGCCACCTTACTCAACCGGGACAGGGGGCACAATGAGCAGTTCTTC. It yields the protein CATLLNRDRGHNEQFF. The V call is TRBV2, the J call TRBJ2-1, with 12 nucleotides matching TRBD1. V was clipped by 10 bases and J by 5 bases; unmatched bases: 12. Germline CDR1 reads SNHLY; CDR2 reads FYNNEI. CDR3 size: 16 residues.

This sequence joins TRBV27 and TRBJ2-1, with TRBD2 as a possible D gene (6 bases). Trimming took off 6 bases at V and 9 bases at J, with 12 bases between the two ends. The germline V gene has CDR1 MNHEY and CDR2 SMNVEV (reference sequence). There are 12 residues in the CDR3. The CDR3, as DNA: TGTGCCAGCAGCCTAATCGGGGGTGAGCAGTTCTTC. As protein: CASSLIGGEQFF.

CDR3 sequence (DNA): TGTGCCACCAGCTTCGAGCCCTTTCTAGCGTTGTATCCCTGGAATACGCAGTATTTT. This codes for CATSFEPFLALYPWNTQYF. This chain links TRBV15 with TRBJ2-3; TRBD2 is a possible D gene (6 bases). CDR1 LNHNV and CDR2 YYDKDF come from the germline V gene (reference sequence). CDR3 length: 19 amino acids. Trimming removed 5 bases at V and 7 bases at J, with 31 bases between.

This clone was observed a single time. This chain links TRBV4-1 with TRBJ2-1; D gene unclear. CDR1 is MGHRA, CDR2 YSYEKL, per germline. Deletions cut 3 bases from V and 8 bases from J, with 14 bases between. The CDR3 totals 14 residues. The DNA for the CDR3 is TGCGCCAGCAGCCATCCCCGGCTCGGAGATGAGCAGTTCTTC. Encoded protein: CASSHPRLGDEQFF.

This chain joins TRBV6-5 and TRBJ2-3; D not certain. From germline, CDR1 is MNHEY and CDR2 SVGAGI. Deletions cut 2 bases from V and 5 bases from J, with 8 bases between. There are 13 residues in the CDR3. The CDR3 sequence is CASSYGHGDTQYF. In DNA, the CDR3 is TGTGCCAGCAGTTACGGCCATGGAGATACGCAGTATTTT.

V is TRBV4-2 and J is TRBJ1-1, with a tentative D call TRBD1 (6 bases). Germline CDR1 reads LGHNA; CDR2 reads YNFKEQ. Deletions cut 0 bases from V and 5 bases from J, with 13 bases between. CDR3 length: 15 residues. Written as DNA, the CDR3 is TGTGCCAGCAGCCAAGAAAGGGGGATTGGTACTGAAGCTTTCTTT. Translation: CASSQERGIGTEAFF.

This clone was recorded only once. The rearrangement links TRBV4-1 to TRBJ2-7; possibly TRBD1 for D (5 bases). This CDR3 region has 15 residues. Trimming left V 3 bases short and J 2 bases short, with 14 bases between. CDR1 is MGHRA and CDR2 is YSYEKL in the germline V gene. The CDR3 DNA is TGCGCCAGCAGCCAGGTCGTAGGGGCCGCCTACGAGCAGTACTTC. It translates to CASSQVVGAAYEQYF.

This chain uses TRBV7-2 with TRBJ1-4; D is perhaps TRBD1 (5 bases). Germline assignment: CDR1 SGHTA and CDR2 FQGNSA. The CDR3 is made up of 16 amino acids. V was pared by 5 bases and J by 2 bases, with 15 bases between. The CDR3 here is CASSQTAGRTNEKLFF. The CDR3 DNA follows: TGTGCCAGCAGCCAGACGGCGGGACGCACTAATGAAAAACTGTTTTTT.

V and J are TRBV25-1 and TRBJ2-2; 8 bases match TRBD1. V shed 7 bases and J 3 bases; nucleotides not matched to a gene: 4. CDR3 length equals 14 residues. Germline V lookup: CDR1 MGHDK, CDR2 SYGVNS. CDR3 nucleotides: TGTGCCAGCACGGACAGGGAGGACACCGGGGAGCTGTTTTTT. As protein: CASTDREDTGELFF.

CDR3 nucleotide sequence: TGCGCCAGCAGCTTTGAGGATCTCTATGGCTACACCTTC. It yields the protein CASSFEDLYGYTF. The rearrangement joins TRBV5-1 to TRBJ1-2, with unresolved D. The germline V gene encodes CDR1 SGHRS and CDR2 YFSETQ. Trimming took 2 bases from V and 4 from J, leaving 9 bases between them. This CDR3 has 13 amino acids.

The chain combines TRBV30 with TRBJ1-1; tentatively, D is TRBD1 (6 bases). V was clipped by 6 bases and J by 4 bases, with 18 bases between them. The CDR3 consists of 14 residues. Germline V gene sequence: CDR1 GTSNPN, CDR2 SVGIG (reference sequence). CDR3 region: CACNHGGLGTEAFF. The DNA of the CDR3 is TGTGCCTGTAACCATGGGGGCCTGGGCACTGAAGCTTTCTTT. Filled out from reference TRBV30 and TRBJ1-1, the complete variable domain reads SQTIHQWPATLVQPVGSPLSLECTVEGTSNPNLYWYRQAAGRGLQLLFYSVGIGQISSEVPQNLSASRPQDRQFILSSKKLLLSDSGFYLCACNHGGLGTEAFFGQGTRLTVV.

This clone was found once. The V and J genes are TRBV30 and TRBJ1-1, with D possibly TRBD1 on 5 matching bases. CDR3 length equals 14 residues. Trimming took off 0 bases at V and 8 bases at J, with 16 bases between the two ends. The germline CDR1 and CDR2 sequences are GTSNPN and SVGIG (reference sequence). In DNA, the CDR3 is TGTGCCTGGAGTGTACACTCTGGGGGAGGGGAAGCTTTCTTT. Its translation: CAWSVHSGGGEAFF.

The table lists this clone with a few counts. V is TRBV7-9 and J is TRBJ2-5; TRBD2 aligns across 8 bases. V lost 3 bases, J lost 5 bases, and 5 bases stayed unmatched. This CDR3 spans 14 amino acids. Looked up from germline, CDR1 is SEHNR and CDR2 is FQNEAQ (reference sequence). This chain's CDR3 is CASSFGLAGETQYF. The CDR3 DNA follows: TGTGCCAGCAGCTTCGGTCTAGCGGGCGAGACCCAGTACTTC.

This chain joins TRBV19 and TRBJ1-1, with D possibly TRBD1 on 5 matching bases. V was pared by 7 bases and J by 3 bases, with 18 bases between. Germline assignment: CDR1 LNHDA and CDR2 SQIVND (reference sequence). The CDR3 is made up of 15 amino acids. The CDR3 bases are TGTGCCAGTAAGCGGTGGGGGGGGACGGACACTGAAGCTTTCTTT. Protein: CASKRWGGTDTEAFF.

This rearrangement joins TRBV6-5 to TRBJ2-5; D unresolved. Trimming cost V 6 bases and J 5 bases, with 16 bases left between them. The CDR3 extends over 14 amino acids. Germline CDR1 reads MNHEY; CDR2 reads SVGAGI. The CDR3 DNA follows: TGTGCCAGCAGGGCCCTCTTAGCTGAGGAGACCCAGTACTTC. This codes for CASRALLAEETQYF.

The CDR3 region is CAWSVTRDSYEQYF. CDR3 bases: TGTGCCTGGAGTGTAACTCGAGACTCCTACGAGCAGTACTTC. V gene TRBV30 combines with J gene TRBJ2-7; D gene unclear. The V gene lost 0 bases and the J gene lost 0 bases, with 9 bases spanning the gap. There are 14 residues in the CDR3. Germline CDR1 and CDR2: GTSNPN and SVGIG (reference sequence).

CDR3 sequence: CASSRPPGQLMSSGANVLTF. The CDR3 DNA is TGTGCCAGCTCTCGTCCACCGGGACAGCTAATGAGCTCTGGGGCCAACGTCCTGACTTTC. This chain uses TRBV18 with TRBJ2-6, with 7 positions matching TRBD1. CDR1 KGHSH and CDR2 LQKENI come from the germline V gene. V lost 6 bases to trimming and J lost 0 bases; unmatched junction nucleotides: 17. The CDR3 runs to 20 residues. Combining the CDR3 with reference TRBV18 and TRBJ2-6 gives the whole variable domain NAGVMQNPRHLVRRRGQEARLRCSPMKGHSHVYWYRQLPEEGLKFMVYLQKENIIDESGMPKERFSAEFPKEGPSILRIQQVVRGDSAAYFCASSRPPGQLMSSGANVLTFGAGSRLTVL.